This record concerns one TCR beta chain sequence. These data originate in a study of T cell changes during pregnancy in multiple sclerosis. Using immunoSEQ multiplex PCR, the repertoire was profiled, and TCRdb retains in-frame clones only, with some absent. The sample lists about 36,000 clones, 80% to 95% occurring once. This receptor was obtained from a female donor in good health, enrolled as a control in a pregnancy study. The sequences come from CD4+ T cells from peripheral blood mononuclear cells, collected in the third trimester of pregnancy.

This CDR3 reads CASSQPQGDEQFF. In nucleotides, the CDR3 is TGTGCCAGCAGCCAACCACAGGGAGATGAGCAGTTCTTC. This chain connects TRBV4-2 to TRBJ2-1, with D tentatively TRBD1 (6 bases). V was shortened by 2 bases and J by 8 bases, with 10 bases between the two germline ends. CDR1 and CDR2 (germline): LGHNA, YNFKEQ. The CDR3 has 13 amino acids.